This T cell receptor beta chain derives from a study of vaccination and CD4 T cells after COVID-19. Of note for this clonotype: The antigen is undetermined.

The CDR3 sequence is 14 residues long. V lost 5 bases, J lost 0 bases, and 7 bases lay in between. Germline V lookup: CDR1 KGHDR, CDR2 SFDVKD. As to treatment: approximately nine-day PBMC culture with coronavirus spike peptide pools or control peptides (ViraFEST assay). Some 2 million PBMCs were grown per well alongside 8.5 to 10 IU/ml IL-2 and about 9.3 ug/ml peptide pools. The assay that was used to sequence DNA from cultured CD4+ T cells was the Oncomine TCR Beta short-read assay. TCRdb fed the PCR reads into MiXCR, producing one record per CDR3 protein. The sample lists roughly 24,000 distinct CDR3 sequences, around three fifths occurring once.

This receptor was taken from a human donor who had recovered from COVID-19. The source material was CD4+ T cells from blood, cultured in vitro. The genes are TRBV24-1 and TRBJ1-5; D ambiguous. The CDR3 is CATSGQNSNQPQHF. The CDR3, as DNA: TGTGCCACCAGTGGGCAGAATAGCAATCAGCCCCAGCATTTT.